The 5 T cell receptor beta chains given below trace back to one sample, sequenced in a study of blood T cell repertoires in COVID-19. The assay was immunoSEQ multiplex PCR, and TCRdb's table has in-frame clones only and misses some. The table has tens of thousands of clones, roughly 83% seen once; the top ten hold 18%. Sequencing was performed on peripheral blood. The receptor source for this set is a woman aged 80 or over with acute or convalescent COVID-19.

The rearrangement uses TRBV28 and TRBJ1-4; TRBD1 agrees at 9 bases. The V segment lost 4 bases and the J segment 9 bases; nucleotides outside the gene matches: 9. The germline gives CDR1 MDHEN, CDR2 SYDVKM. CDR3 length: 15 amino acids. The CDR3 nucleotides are TGTGCCAGCAGTTCCGGGACAGGGAGGAAGAAAAAACTGTTTTTT. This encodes CASSSGTGRKKKLFF.

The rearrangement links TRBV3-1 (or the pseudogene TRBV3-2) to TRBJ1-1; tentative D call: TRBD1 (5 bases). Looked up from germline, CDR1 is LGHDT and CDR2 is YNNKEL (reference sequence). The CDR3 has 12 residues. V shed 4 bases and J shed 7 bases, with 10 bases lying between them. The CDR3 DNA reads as TGTGCCAGCAGCCGGTCAGGGATTGAAGCTTTCTTT. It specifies CASSRSGIEAFF.

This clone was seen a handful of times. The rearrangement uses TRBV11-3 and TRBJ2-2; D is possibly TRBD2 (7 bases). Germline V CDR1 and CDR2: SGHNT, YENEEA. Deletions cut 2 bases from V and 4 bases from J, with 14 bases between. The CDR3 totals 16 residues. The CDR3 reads CASSLLTGGSTGELFF. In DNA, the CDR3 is TGTGCCAGCAGCTTATTGACGGGGGGCAGCACCGGGGAGCTGTTTTTT.

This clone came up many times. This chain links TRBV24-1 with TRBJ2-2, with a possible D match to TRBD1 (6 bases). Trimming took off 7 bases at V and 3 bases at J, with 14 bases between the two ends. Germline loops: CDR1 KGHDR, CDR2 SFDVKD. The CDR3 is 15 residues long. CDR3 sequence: CATSTGLLDTGELFF. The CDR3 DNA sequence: TGTGCCACCAGCACAGGGCTTTTGGACACCGGGGAGCTGTTTTTT.

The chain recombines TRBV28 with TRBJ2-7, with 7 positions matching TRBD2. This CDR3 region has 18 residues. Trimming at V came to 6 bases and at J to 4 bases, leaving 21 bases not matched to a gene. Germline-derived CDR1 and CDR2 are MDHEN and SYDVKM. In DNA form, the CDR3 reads TGTGCCAGCAGAGAGACCCGACGGGGTAGCGGGCGACTATACGAGCAGTACTTC. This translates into CASRETRRGSGRLYEQYF.